This T cell receptor (beta chain) comes out of a study of cytomegalovirus exposure and HLA in healthy donors. In regard to this clone: Its antigen is not identified.

Study-level points and caveats: Later on, analysis showed that most CMV-associated TCR beta chains appeared to be HLA-restricted. Researchers reported that a few CMV-associated chains were confirmed in vitro as CMV antigen-specific.

The CDR3 runs to 14 residues. The V gene lost 4 bases and the J gene lost 5 bases, with 15 bases spanning the gap. In germline, CDR1 is SGHRS, CDR2 YFSETQ. PCR was performed using 60 Vbeta and 13 Jbeta primers. Some clones are missing from TCRdb's copy, which holds only in-frame ones; the method was immunoSEQ multiplex PCR. Among fewer than 200,000 clones listed, less than 90% were seen once. The receptor's source is a girl in the first two years of life in good health and CMV-seronegative. This chain connects TRBV5-1 to TRBJ2-5, with a weak D call TRBD2 (5 bases). The sequenced material came from PBMCs. CDR3 residues: CASSPNWTFETQYF. The CDR3 DNA is TGCGCCAGCAGCCCGAACTGGACTTTTGAGACCCAGTACTTC.